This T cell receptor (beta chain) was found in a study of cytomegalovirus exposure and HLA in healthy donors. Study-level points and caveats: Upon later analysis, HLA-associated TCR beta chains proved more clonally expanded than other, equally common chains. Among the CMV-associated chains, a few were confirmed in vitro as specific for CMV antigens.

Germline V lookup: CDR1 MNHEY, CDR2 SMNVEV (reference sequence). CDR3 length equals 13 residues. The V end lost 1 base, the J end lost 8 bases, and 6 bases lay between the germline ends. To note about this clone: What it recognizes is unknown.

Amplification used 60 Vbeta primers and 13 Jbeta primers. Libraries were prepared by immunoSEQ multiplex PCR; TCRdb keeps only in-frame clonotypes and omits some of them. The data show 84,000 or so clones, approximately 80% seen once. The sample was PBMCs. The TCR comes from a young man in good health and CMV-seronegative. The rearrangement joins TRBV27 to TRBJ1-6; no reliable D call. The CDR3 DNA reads TGTGCCAGCAGTTTATTTATCTATTCACCCCTCCACTTT. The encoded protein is CASSLFIYSPLHF.